This TCR beta chain was observed in a study of T cell repertoires in cytomegalovirus infection. About the research overall: Recently identified HLA-C-restricted and well-studied HLA-B-restricted CMV epitopes were used. Public TCR beta signatures marked donors with CMV infection and the matching HLA. Study-wide points: Dominating the ex vivo response were HLA-C-restricted CMV-specific TCR beta clonotypes. Adding up the frequency of public TCR beta families identified people who carried CMV plus the relevant HLA.

Each CDR3 protein is one row after TCRdb ran MiXCR on the reads. Altogether about a million distinct CDR3 sequences are present, less than 35% being singletons, with the ten largest covering about an eighth. Trimming removed 5 bases from V and 5 bases from J, with 11 bases in between. The germline V gene has CDR1 MNHEY and CDR2 SMNVEV (reference sequence). The CDR3 sequence is 13 residues long. Concerning this clonotype itself: Its antigen is as yet unknown.

This specimen was cultured CD8+ T cells from PBMCs, taken from culture after CMV antigen stimulation. The chain uses TRBV27 and TRBJ2-3; a weak D match, TRBD1 (5 bases). The receptor was derived from a human donor in good health (CMV status not recorded). Some clones in this sample may be carry-over from other donors' samples. The CDR3 sequence: CASSAGFQDTQYF. DNA of the CDR3: TGTGCCAGCAGTGCAGGGTTCCAAGATACGCAGTATTTT.